Below, 19 T cell receptor beta chains from the same sample are listed, as sequenced in a study of CD8 T cells in ankylosing spondylitis. The study's findings and limits: For ankylosing spondylitis blood, a TCR beta motif of seven to nine highly homologous variants appeared characteristic.

TCRdb reprocessed the 5' RACE reads with MiXCR, giving one entry per CDR3 protein. The table shows fewer than 400,000 distinct CDR3 sequences, with around 22% occurring only once. Their antigens remain unidentified. Material for sequencing was blood, either unsorted or a sorted T cell fraction (not recorded which). Source of these receptors: a male donor with ankylosing spondylitis.

V gene TRBV6-5 combines with J gene TRBJ2-3, with 7 bases identical to TRBD2. This CDR3 is 14 amino acids long. Losses at the gene ends were 2 bases for V and 9 bases for J; bases not matched to a gene: 8. Germline V lookup: CDR1 MNHEY, CDR2 SVGAGI. DNA of the CDR3: TGTGCCAGCAGTTACGGGGGGGACTCGTCAACGCAGTATTTT. This translates into CASSYGGDSSTQYF.

The J gene is TRBJ1-2, the V gene TRBV5-1; D might be TRBD1 (6 bases). Germline CDR1 SGHRS, CDR2 YFSETQ. The CDR3 has 14 residues. V lost 5 bases, J lost 6 bases, and 17 bases lay in between. The CDR3 coding sequence is TGCGCCAGCAGGCCCGGGAGAGGGGGTCATGGCTACACCTTC. This sequence encodes CASRPGRGGHGYTF.

Comment on this clonotype: The junction departs from the called germline gene at one end, perhaps through a read error. The J gene is TRBJ1-1, the V gene TRBV7-8, with D possibly being TRBD1 (5 bases). Per the germline V gene, CDR1 is SGHVS and CDR2 is FQNEAQ. This CDR3 contains 15 residues. Written as DNA, the CDR3 is TGTGCCAGAAGCTTAGGCTTTGGGGGGACGGGGGAAGCTTTCTTT. This translates into CARSLGFGGTGEAFF.

There are many counts of this clonotype. The V gene is TRBV10-3, the J gene TRBJ1-1; TRBD1 is a possible D gene (6 bases). The germline gives CDR1 ENHRY, CDR2 SYGVKD. CDR3 length equals 11 residues. This CDR3 reads CASGAGAVAFF. CDR3 in DNA: TGTGCGAGCGGCGCAGGGGCCGTTGCTTTCTTT.

This clonotype showed up just a few times. This chain uses TRBV10-3 with TRBJ2-7; D unclear. The V end was cut by 2 bases, the J end by 7 bases, with 6 bases between. The CDR3 length is 11 residues. Germline CDR1 ENHRY, CDR2 SYGVKD. DNA for the CDR3: TGTGCCATCAGTGAGCAGGTAGAGCAGTACTTC. Protein: CAISEQVEQYF.

This clonotype was counted only a few times. J is TRBJ2-7 and V is TRBV7-9; possibly TRBD1 for D (6 bases). The V end was cut by 1 base, the J end by 6 bases, with 10 bases between. The germline V gene encodes CDR1 SEHNR and CDR2 FQNEAQ (reference sequence). The CDR3 has 13 residues. CDR3 sequence: CASSLEQGTEQYF. CDR3 nucleotides: TGTGCCAGCAGCTTAGAGCAGGGGACCGAGCAGTACTTC.

The chain has TRBV27 and TRBJ2-3, with D perhaps matching TRBD2 (6 bases). This CDR3 contains 17 residues. V was cut by 5 bases and J by 0 bases, with 18 bases left in between. Germline loops: CDR1 MNHEY, CDR2 SMNVEV (reference sequence). Here the CDR3 reads CASSIVAARGSTDTQYF. In nucleotides, the CDR3 is TGTGCCAGCAGTATAGTAGCGGCGCGAGGTAGCACAGATACGCAGTATTTT.

The chain is built from TRBV3-1 and TRBJ1-4; D not resolved. Trimming cost V 3 bases and J 7 bases, with 12 bases left between them. The CDR3 has 14 amino acids. CDR1 is LGHDT and CDR2 is YNNKEL in the germline V gene (reference sequence). DNA for the CDR3: TGTGCCAGCAGCCACAGCCCTGACCGTGAAAAACTGTTTTTT. Protein sequence: CASSHSPDREKLFF.

J is TRBJ2-1 and V is TRBV20-1, with a weak D call TRBD1 (5 bases). V was cut by 3 bases and J by 9 bases, with 9 bases left in between. CDR1 is DFQATT, CDR2 SNEGSKA, per germline (reference sequence). The CDR3 is made up of 11 amino acids. CDR3 bases: TGCAGTGCTAGCCCTAGGGGTGAGCAGTTCTTC. It encodes CSASPRGEQFF.

This clonotype has only a few counts. V usage is TRBV5-6 and J usage is TRBJ2-3; the match to TRBD2 covers 7 bases. The CDR3 is made up of 16 amino acids. Germline CDR1 reads SGHDT; CDR2 reads YYEEEE. The V segment lost 6 bases and the J segment 1 base; nucleotides outside the gene matches: 11. The CDR3 reads CASMALADLRTDTQYF. DNA for the CDR3: TGTGCCAGCATGGCTCTAGCGGACCTTCGCACAGATACGCAGTATTTT.

V is TRBV6-5 and J is TRBJ1-5; the D gene is possibly TRBD1 (6 bases). Trimming left V 5 bases short and J 8 bases short, with 19 bases between. Germline assignment: CDR1 MNHEY and CDR2 SVGAGI. CDR3 length: 15 amino acids. The DNA of the CDR3 is TGTGCCAGCAGTCTACGCCTGGGGGGCTCCGAGCCCCAGCATTTT. Protein sequence: CASSLRLGGSEPQHF.

This clonotype occurred a few times. The chain uses TRBV7-9 and TRBJ2-3, with D unclear. Germline lookup yields CDR1 SEHNR and CDR2 FQNEAQ (reference sequence). This CDR3 has 17 residues. With 0 bases removed from V and 4 bases from J, the gap between germline ends came to 17 bases. The CDR3 nucleotides read TGTGCCAGCAGCTTAGCCGACAAACCCTTTGTAGCAGATACGCAGTATTTT. Amino acids: CASSLADKPFVADTQYF.

The J gene is TRBJ2-1, the V gene TRBV20-1; D may be TRBD2 (5 bases). The CDR3 is 14 residues long. Germline V lookup: CDR1 DFQATT, CDR2 SNEGSKA (reference sequence). With 0 bases removed from V and 8 bases from J, the gap between germline ends came to 14 bases. The CDR3 spells CSARDPRTRHEQFF. The CDR3 nucleotides read TGCAGTGCTAGAGATCCCCGGACTCGGCATGAGCAGTTCTTC.

With respect to this clonotype: One end of the junction fails to match germline, which may point to a read error. The chain uses TRBV24-1 and TRBJ2-1; maybe TRBD2 (5 bases). The germline CDR1 and CDR2 sequences are KGHDR and SFDVKD. The CDR3 consists of 16 residues. The CDR3 DNA reads TGTGCCACCAGTGATTTTACGGGGAGCTCCTACAATGAACAGTTCTTC. Protein: CATSDFTGSSYNEQFF.

The chain joins TRBV19 to TRBJ1-1, with TRBD1 matching over 9 bases. Trimming took 5 bases from V and 3 from J; bases not matched to a gene: 7. Germline loops: CDR1 LNHDA, CDR2 SQIVND (reference sequence). The CDR3 runs 15 residues. Written as DNA, the CDR3 is TGTGCCAGTAGTCCCCACGGACAGGGGTACACTGAAGCTTTCTTT. It codes for CASSPHGQGYTEAFF.

This clonotype showed up just once. V usage is TRBV4-1 and J usage is TRBJ2-7; no clear D. This CDR3 contains 12 residues. Trimming removed 3 bases from V and 5 bases from J, with 8 bases in between. Looked up from germline, CDR1 is MGHRA and CDR2 is YSYEKL. The CDR3 nucleotides are TGCGCCAGCAGCCAGCGTTACGACGAGCAGTACTTC. Encoded protein: CASSQRYDEQYF.

This clonotype was detected a few times. The CDR3 spells CASNLLLGQTYEQYF. The DNA of the CDR3 is TGCGCCAGCAACCTTCTGCTTGGACAGACCTACGAGCAGTACTTC. The rearrangement uses TRBV5-1 and TRBJ2-7; tentatively, D is TRBD1 (6 bases). The V and J ends lost 6 bases and 2 bases respectively, with 18 bases between them. Germline CDR1 and CDR2: SGHRS and YFSETQ. The CDR3 has 15 amino acids. The full variable domain, rest sourced from reference TRBV5-1 and TRBJ2-7, is KAGVTQTPRYLIKTRGQQVTLSCSPISGHRSVSWYQQTPGQGLQFLFEYFSETQRNKGNFPGRFSGRQFSNSRSEMNVSTLELGDSALYLCASNLLLGQTYEQYFGPGTRLTVT.

A few counts support this clonotype. The genes are TRBV9 and TRBJ2-2; D is possibly TRBD2 (5 bases). Germline-derived CDR1 and CDR2 are SGDLS and YYNGEE. V shed 0 bases and J shed 6 bases, with 6 bases lying between them. The length of the CDR3 is 13 residues. The CDR3 nucleotides read TGTGCCAGCAGCGTAGCGGGATCCGGGGAGCTGTTTTTT. Residues: CASSVAGSGELFF.

The rearrangement links TRBV4-2 to TRBJ2-5; maybe TRBD2 (6 bases). Germline V gives CDR1 LGHNA, CDR2 YNFKEQ. V lost 0 bases to trimming and J lost 4 bases, with 9 bases between them. The CDR3 consists of 14 residues. CDR3 amino acids: CASSQEGGRETQYF. CDR3 DNA sequence: TGTGCCAGCAGCCAAGAGGGAGGTCGAGAGACCCAGTACTTC.